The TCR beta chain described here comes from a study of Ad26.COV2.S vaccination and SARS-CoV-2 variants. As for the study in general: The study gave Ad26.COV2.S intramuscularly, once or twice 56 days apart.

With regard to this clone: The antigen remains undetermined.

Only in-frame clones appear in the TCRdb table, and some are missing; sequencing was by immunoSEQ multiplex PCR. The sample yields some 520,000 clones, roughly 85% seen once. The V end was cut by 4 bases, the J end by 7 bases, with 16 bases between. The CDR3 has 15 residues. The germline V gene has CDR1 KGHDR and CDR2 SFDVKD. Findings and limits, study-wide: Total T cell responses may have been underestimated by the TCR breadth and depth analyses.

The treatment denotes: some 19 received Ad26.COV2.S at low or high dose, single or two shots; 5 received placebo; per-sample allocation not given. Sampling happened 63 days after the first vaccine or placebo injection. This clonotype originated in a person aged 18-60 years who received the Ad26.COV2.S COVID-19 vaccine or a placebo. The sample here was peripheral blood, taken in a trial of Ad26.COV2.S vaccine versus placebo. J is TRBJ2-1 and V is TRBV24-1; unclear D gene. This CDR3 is CATSDPLLYGNEQFF. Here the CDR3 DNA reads TGTGCCACCAGTGACCCCCTCTTGTATGGGAATGAGCAGTTCTTC.